This T cell receptor (beta chain) was sequenced for a study of cytomegalovirus exposure and HLA in healthy donors. The PCR was carried out with 60 Vbeta primers and 13 Jbeta primers. Data came from immunoSEQ multiplex PCR; TCRdb stores just in-frame clones and leaves some out. Of more than 85,000 clones in the sample, roughly 80% were seen once. Trimming left V 4 bases short and J 5 bases short, with 13 bases between. Germline V CDR1 and CDR2: MDHEN, SYDVKM. The CDR3 is 14 residues long. The V gene is TRBV28, the J gene TRBJ2-3; D call uncertain. Sequencing input: PBMCs. This receptor was obtained from a woman in her thirties or forties in good health and CMV-seropositive. The DNA for the CDR3 is TGTGCCAGCAGTTCCCCCGGCGGAATAGATACGCAGTATTTT. Translating it yields CASSSPGGIDTQYF.